This T cell receptor beta chain was observed in a study of shared T cell receptors in the human thymus. Assay used: immunoSEQ multiplex PCR; TCRdb lists only in-frame clones, some missing. Here the sample spans 500,000 to 850,000 clones, about 89% being singletons. Germline assignment: CDR1 MGHRA and CDR2 YSYEKL. The CDR3 totals 17 residues. V shed 0 bases and J shed 4 bases, with 18 bases lying between them. In addition, the sample was reused for a study of human thymus T cells. According to that study: Resections from corrective heart surgery supplied the thymus tissue. Within thymic and blood repertoires, V and J gene usage appeared to be biased.

The sequence was collected from a boy younger than two with a congenital heart defect. Sequencing was carried out using thymocytes. The J gene is TRBJ1-1, the V gene TRBV4-1; tentative D call: TRBD1 (5 bases). The CDR3 protein is CASSQEVVRVLSTEAFF. In DNA form, the CDR3 reads TGCGCCAGCAGCCAAGAAGTTGTCAGGGTGTTAAGCACTGAAGCTTTCTTT.